Listed here is a single T cell receptor (beta chain). Its specificity is not known. The CDR3 is 19 residues long. The data belong to a study of shared clonotypes between healthy human individuals. Study results and caveats: Researchers sampled only blood; tissue repertoires likely differ.

As defined, naive CD8 cells were CD45RO-negative and positively selected for CCR7, with terminally differentiated effector memory CD45RA+ cells excluded. Deep-level assay runs were performed. Original analysis: Filtering of immunoSEQ junctional sequences could not match full-length read filtering. TCRdb's table, derived via immunoSEQ multiplex PCR, lists solely in-frame clones and lacks some. V and J calls and clone size come straight from that table; D and trimming were deduced from the DNA. The sample carries 2 million or so clones, approximately 94% recorded once. The chain links TRBV21-1 to TRBJ2-7; TRBD1 reflects the table's D call only, with no check against the DNA. TRBV21-1 is classified as a pseudogene. The sample consisted of naive CD8+ T cells sorted from blood. The TCR comes from a man between 18 and 35 years old in good health. The CDR3 DNA is TGTGCCAGCAGCAAAGTTGCGGGGACAGGGGGCCCTGGAAAAAGGGAGCAGTACTTC. This encodes CASSKVAGTGGPGKREQYF.